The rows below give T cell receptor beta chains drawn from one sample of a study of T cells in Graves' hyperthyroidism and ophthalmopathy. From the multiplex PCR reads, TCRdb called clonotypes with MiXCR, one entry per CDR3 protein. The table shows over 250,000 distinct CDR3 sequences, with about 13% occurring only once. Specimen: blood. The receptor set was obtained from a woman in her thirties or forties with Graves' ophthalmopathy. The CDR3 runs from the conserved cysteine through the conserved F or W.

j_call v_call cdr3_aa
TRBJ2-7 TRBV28 CASTWTSGSYEQYF
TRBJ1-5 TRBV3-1 CASSQGTTGGHQPQHF
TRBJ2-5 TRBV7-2 CASSPRPAVQETQYF
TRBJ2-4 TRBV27 CASSFAAKNIQYF
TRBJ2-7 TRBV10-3 CAISDSGTPAYEQYF
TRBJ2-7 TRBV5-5 CASSFEQTHEQYF
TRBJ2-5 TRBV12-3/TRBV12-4 CASSQPDRGPWTETQYF
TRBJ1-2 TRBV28 CASTAGERPYGYTF
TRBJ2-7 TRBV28 CASKRDGISYEQYF
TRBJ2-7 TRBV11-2 CASSLGPVREQYF
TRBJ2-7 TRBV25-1 CASSTQLQGQYF
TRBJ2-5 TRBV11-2 CASSLGGRLVETQYF
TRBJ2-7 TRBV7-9 CASSDLYEQYF
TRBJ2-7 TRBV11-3 CASSSTGTSGSGEEQYF
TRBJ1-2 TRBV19 CASSIRTANYGYTF
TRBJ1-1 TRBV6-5 CASSYPQGPVNTEAFF
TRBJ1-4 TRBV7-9 CASSTSGLNEKLFF
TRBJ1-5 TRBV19 CASSIRGQGFNQPQHF
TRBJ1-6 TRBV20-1 CSARDLRRNSPLHF
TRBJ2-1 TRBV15 CATSRDPTGGSNEQFF